This section outlines one TCR beta chain sequence together with its context. Looked up from germline, CDR1 is KGHSH and CDR2 is LQKENI. The CDR3 length is 15 residues. The junction had 5 bases not matched to a gene; V was cut back by 3 bases and J by 7 bases. This entry is derived from a study of OX40 agonist ivuxolimab in advanced cancers. Looking at the study overall: Ivuxolimab, an agonist antibody against OX40 (CD134), was given to patients. Prior anti-PD-1, anti-PD-L1 or anti-CTLA-4 therapy was allowed; less than 45% had some.

Profiled with immunoSEQ multiplex PCR; TCRdb holds only in-frame clones, not every one. The data hold just under 65,000 clones, with roughly 89% observed a single time. This TCR came from an adult with an advanced solid tumor such as melanoma, head and neck, liver or kidney cancer. This chain uses TRBV18 with TRBJ2-4, with 11 nucleotides matching TRBD1. The specimen was CD4+ or CD8+ T cells sorted from blood, collected in a trial of the OX40 agonist ivuxolimab. The CDR3 protein is CASSPGQGDMNIQYF. The CDR3 DNA is TGTGCCAGCTCACCGGGACAGGGGGATATGAACATTCAGTACTTC. The full variable domain, in which reference TRBV18 and TRBJ2-4 provide the parts outside the CDR3, is NAGVMQNPRHLVRRRGQEARLRCSPMKGHSHVYWYRQLPEEGLKFMVYLQKENIIDESGMPKERFSAEFPKEGPSILRIQQVVRGDSAAYFCASSPGQGDMNIQYFGAGTRLSVL.